This T cell receptor (beta chain) was documented in a study of blood T cell repertoires in COVID-19. Study in general: Samples representing acute and convalescent COVID-19 were sourced from the United States, Italy and Spain. Sources were T cells, B-cell-depleted T cells, or PBMCs; the material itself was cDNA or gDNA.

Categorization into cohorts depended on clinical history that participants reported. The CDR3 covers 14 residues. In germline, CDR1 is SNHLY, CDR2 FYNNEI. Trimming removed 7 bases at V and 6 bases at J, with 15 bases between. Original data processing: Amplification of reference gene primers provided the estimated nucleated cell counts. Assay: immunoSEQ multiplex PCR; the TCRdb copy retains only in-frame clones and omits some. Clonal size and the V and J genes are those of that table, whereas D and trimming came from the DNA. The sample includes approximately 180,000 clones, around 76% seen only once; the top ten take about 15%.

The specimen sequenced was PBMCs or T cells enriched from blood (not recorded which). The sequence was collected from a woman aged 45-65 years with acute COVID-19. The rearrangement links TRBV2 to TRBJ2-2; D perhaps matches TRBD2 (7 bases). The CDR3 bases are TGTGCCAGCATAAGAGAGGGGGGGTCCGGGGAGCTGTTTTTT. Protein sequence: CASIREGGSGELFF.